This is a list of T cell receptor beta chains from one sample in a study of T cells in Graves' hyperthyroidism and ophthalmopathy. TCRdb re-called the multiplex PCR reads with MiXCR, one entry per CDR3 protein. The repertoire includes about 520,000 distinct CDR3 sequences, around 22% of them detected once, and 11% sits in the top ten. The sequencing input was blood. The origin of the receptors is a woman younger than 45 with Graves' ophthalmopathy. Both conserved end residues are part of each CDR3. Fields, in order: D gene, J gene, clone size, V gene, CDR3 DNA, CDR3 protein. A D gene is named only where the DNA matches it firmly. Clone size is not always given. Where it is, it says once, few, many or a class for expanded clones.

>-|TRBJ1-2|many|TRBV20-1
TGCAGTGCCCCACCCCCTGGAGACTATGGCTACACCTTC
CSAPPPGDYGYTF
>-|TRBJ2-2|-|TRBV5-1
TGCGCCAGCAGCTTGGAAGTGGGGATTTCAACCGGGGAGCTGTTTTTT
CASSLEVGISTGELFF
>-|TRBJ1-1|-|TRBV27
TGTGCCAGCAGTTTCTACCCCCCCCAGGGACGCAACACTGAAGCTTTCTTT
CASSFYPPQGRNTEAFF
>-|TRBJ2-7|many|TRBV6-5
TGTGCCAGCACTTCCGCGGGGGAGCAGTACTTC
CASTSAGEQYF
>TRBD1|TRBJ1-2|-|TRBV20-1
TGCAGTGCTAGGGAAGGGACAGCCGGCTATGGCTACACCTTC
CSAREGTAGYGYTF
>TRBD1|TRBJ1-2|-|TRBV29-1
TGCAGCGTTCCGGGACAGGGTCTCCTTGGCTACACCTTC
CSVPGQGLLGYTF
>-|TRBJ2-2|-|TRBV9
TGTGCCAGCAGCGCCCTCGGGACACTATCCACCGGGGAGCTGTTTTTT
CASSALGTLSTGELFF
>-|TRBJ1-1|few|TRBV6-1
TGTGCCAGCAGGTCACTTCGGCAGGGTACGAACACTGAAGCTTTCTTT
CASRSLRQGTNTEAFF
>TRBD1|TRBJ2-7|many|TRBV2
TGTGCCAGCACGGGACAGGGAGACGAGCAGTACTTC
CASTGQGDEQYF
>-|TRBJ2-7|many|TRBV6-2/TRBV6-3
TGTGCCAGCAGGACGGCAGGGACCTACGAGCAGTACTTC
CASRTAGTYEQYF
>TRBD1|TRBJ2-7|-|TRBV12-3/TRBV12-4
TGTGCCAGCAGCTCTGGACAGGGTCAGCAGTACTTC
CASSSGQGQQYF
>TRBD2|TRBJ2-5|many|TRBV2
TGTGCCAGCAGTGAAGGGGGTAGCGGGGTGTGGACCCAGTACTTC
CASSEGGSGVWTQYF
>-|TRBJ1-5|many|TRBV28
TGTGCCAGCAGTTCCAGGGGACTTGGAAATCAGCCCCAGCATTTT
CASSSRGLGNQPQHF
>TRBD1|TRBJ1-3|-|TRBV6-1
TGTGCCAGCAGCGCAGGGGGCTCCTCTGGAAACACCATATATTTT
CASSAGGSSGNTIYF
>-|TRBJ2-5|many|TRBV6-1
TGTGCCAGCAGTGAAGCAGGGATCCAAGAGACCCAGTACTTC
CASSEAGIQETQYF
>TRBD1|TRBJ2-7|many|TRBV7-9
TGTGCCAGCAGCTGGGACAGGGCCCCCGAGCAGTACTTC
CASSWDRAPEQYF
>TRBD1|TRBJ1-3|many|TRBV12-3/TRBV12-4
TGTGCCAGCAGCAACGCGGACAGGGTGGCCGGAAACACCATATATTTT
CASSNADRVAGNTIYF
>-|TRBJ2-5|many|TRBV4-2
TGTGCCAGCAGCCAACTAATGGAGGAGACCCAGTACTTC
CASSQLMEETQYF
>-|TRBJ2-7|few|TRBV12-3/TRBV12-4
TGTGCCAGCAGTTCAATCCGCGAGCAGTACTTC
CASSSIREQYF
>-|TRBJ2-6|-|TRBV7-8
TGTGCCAGCAGTACATTAGGGGGAGGGGGCTCTGGGGCCAACGTCCTGACTTTC
CASSTLGGGGSGANVLTF
>-|TRBJ2-2|many|TRBV27
TGTGCCAGCAGTAACGGGATCCTCCTTGGGGGGGAGCTGTTTTTT
CASSNGILLGGELFF
>-|TRBJ2-7|many|TRBV28
TGTGCCAGCAGTTCTCTAAGGACAGCAACCTACGAGCAGTACTTC
CASSSLRTATYEQYF
>-|TRBJ1-5|many|TRBV19
TGTGCCAGTAGTATTAGGGACGGGAATCAGCCCCAGCATTTT
CASSIRDGNQPQHF
>-|TRBJ2-5|many|TRBV7-2
TGTGCCAGCAGCCAGAGGGGTGGGGAGACCCAGTACTTC
CASSQRGGETQYF
>TRBD1|TRBJ1-1|many|TRBV27
TGTGCCAGCAGTTTATTATTATCGGGGGGGGACAGAAGGGTGACTGAAGCTTTCTTT
CASSLLLSGGDRRVTEAFF
>-|TRBJ2-2|few|TRBV19
TGTGCCAGTACCCAGGGCGGGGAGGCCGGGGAGCTGTTTTTT
CASTQGGEAGELFF
>TRBD1|TRBJ2-7|many|TRBV12-3/TRBV12-4
TGTGCCAGCAGTCTCCAGACAGGGGCTGAGGTGGACTTC
CASSLQTGAEVDF
>-|TRBJ1-1|few|TRBV24-1
TGTGCCACCAGTCAGGGACTGAACACTGAAGCTTTCTTT
CATSQGLNTEAFF
>-|TRBJ1-5|-|TRBV20-1
TGCAGTGCTAGAGGGAGGACAGACCCGAGTGGGCCCCAGCATTTT
CSARGRTDPSGPQHF
>-|TRBJ2-3|-|TRBV18
TGTGCCAGCTCACCACGTGAGGATACGCAGTATTTT
CASSPREDTQYF
>-|TRBJ2-5|many|TRBV6-5
TGTGCCAGCAGTTCCGCGATGGGGAACTCCCAAGAGACCCAGTACTTC
CASSSAMGNSQETQYF
>-|TRBJ2-7|-|TRBV5-6
TGTGCCAGCAGCTTTGGCGTAAACTACGAGCAGTACTTC
CASSFGVNYEQYF
>-|TRBJ1-1|many|TRBV7-3
TGTGCCAGCAGCTTAATCCCGTCCGCGAACACTGAAGCTTTCTTT
CASSLIPSANTEAFF
>-|TRBJ1-5|-|TRBV19
TGTGCCAGTAGTATCCAGGGAGGGGGCAATCAGCCCCAGCATTTT
CASSIQGGGNQPQHF
>-|TRBJ1-2|-|TRBV5-1
TGCGCCAGCACAAAGGGAGATTATGGCTACACCTTC
CASTKGDYGYTF
>-|TRBJ1-1|many|TRBV25-1
TGTGCCAGCAGTGAATTCAAGGGGCTTGGTACTGAAGCTTTCTTT
CASSEFKGLGTEAFF
>-|TRBJ1-2|many|TRBV6-4
TGTGCCAGCAGCCGGGGGAAGGCTTCAGGGCTTAGCTATGGCTACACCTTC
CASSRGKASGLSYGYTF
>TRBD1|TRBJ1-1|many|TRBV11-1
TGTGCCAGCAGCCGAACGAGTTACAGGGGGTCGGCCGAAGCTTTCTTT
CASSRTSYRGSAEAFF
>TRBD2|TRBJ2-1|few|TRBV20-1
TGCAGTGCTAGGGGCGGGGGGAGCTCCTACAATGAGCAGTTCTTC
CSARGGGSSYNEQFF
>TRBD1|TRBJ2-7|few|TRBV12-3/TRBV12-4
TGTGCCAGCAGTTTGACCGGGACAGGCCCATCCTACGAGCAGTACTTC
CASSLTGTGPSYEQYF
>-|TRBJ1-2|few|TRBV27
TGTGCCAGCAGTGTCCGACAAAACTATGGCTACACCTTC
CASSVRQNYGYTF
>TRBD1|TRBJ2-7|-|TRBV28
TGTGCCAGCAGCACAGGGGGCTTATCCCTCTACGGGCAGTACTTC
CASSTGGLSLYGQYF
>TRBD1|TRBJ2-5|-|TRBV5-1
TGCGCCAGCAGCTTGTCTACAGGGGGTTCAGAGACCCAGTACTTC
CASSLSTGGSETQYF
>TRBD1|TRBJ2-7|many|TRBV13
TGTGCCAGCAGCGCAGACAGGGTTACGACCAGAAACGAGCAGTACTTC
CASSADRVTTRNEQYF
>TRBD1|TRBJ2-7|-|TRBV7-8
TGTGCCAGCAGCTTGGTGAGGGGACAGAACAACGAGCAGTACTTC
CASSLVRGQNNEQYF
>TRBD1|TRBJ2-7|-|TRBV12-3/TRBV12-4
TGTGCCAGCCGGACAGGGGGATACTACGAGCAGTACTTC
CASRTGGYYEQYF
>TRBD1|TRBJ1-5|many|TRBV6-1
TGTGCCAGCAGACGGACAGGGGGCGGTCGTCAGCCCCAGCATTTT
CASRRTGGGRQPQHF
>TRBD2|TRBJ2-5|few|TRBV12-3/TRBV12-4
TGTGCCAGCAGTTTCCCCATACGGGAGGGGGAACAAGAGACCCAGTACTTC
CASSFPIREGEQETQYF
>-|TRBJ1-5|few|TRBV12-3/TRBV12-4
TGTGCCAGCAGGGGGTCGGGACAGCCCCAGCATTTT
CASRGSGQPQHF
>TRBD1|TRBJ1-2|many|TRBV12-3/TRBV12-4
TGTGCCAGCAGCCCGGGACAGTGGTGGTATGGCTACACCTTC
CASSPGQWWYGYTF
>TRBD1|TRBJ1-5|many|TRBV10-3
TGTGCCATCAGCGGGACAGGGGGGCAGCCCCAGCATTTT
CAISGTGGQPQHF
>-|TRBJ1-5|-|TRBV19
TGTGCCAGTAGTATAATGGGGCAGGCCGTTAGCAATCAGCCCCAGCATTTT
CASSIMGQAVSNQPQHF
>-|TRBJ1-5|many|TRBV6-4
TGTGCCAGCAGTGACTCGGCGGGGGCCAAGCCCCAGCATTTT
CASSDSAGAKPQHF
>-|TRBJ2-5|-|TRBV19
TGTGCCAGTAGGGAGGTCGGCGGGGAGACCCAGTACTTC
CASREVGGETQYF
>-|TRBJ1-1|many|TRBV10-3
TGTGCCATCAGTGAGTCGGACCTGAACACTGAAGCTTTCTTT
CAISESDLNTEAFF
>-|TRBJ1-3|many|TRBV4-3
TGCGCCAGCAGCCAAGATGGGGGAACTGGAAACACCATATATTTT
CASSQDGGTGNTIYF